This TCR beta chain was captured by sequencing in a study of T cell responses to AZD1222 COVID-19 vaccine. Whole-study findings and limits: Targeting of unmutated variant regions was reportedly seen in nearly half of spike-specific TCRs. Breadth and depth of Spike-specific TCRs rose after two AZD1222 doses. At study baseline, merely over 5 AZD1222 recipients were seropositive. The peak T cell response came first, and repertoires were sampled only after it.

Points on this clone: Antigen: not known.

The CDR3 totals 12 residues. Germline V gene sequence: CDR1 MNHNS, CDR2 SASEGT. Trimming left V 3 bases short and J 16 bases short, with 16 bases between. TCRdb's copy holds only in-frame clones and misses some; the assay was immunoSEQ multiplex PCR. The sample holds roughly 170,000 clones; around 94% are singletons and the top ten take 1.6%. This sample comprised peripheral blood, obtained 28 days after the second AZD1222 dose. This sequence originates from an adult who received the AZD1222 COVID-19 vaccine. The V call is TRBV6-1, the J call TRBJ1-5, with D maybe TRBD1 (5 bases). This chain's CDR3 is CASSDGGDRKHF. CDR3 DNA: TGTGCCAGCAGTGACGGCGGGGACCGGAAACATTTT.